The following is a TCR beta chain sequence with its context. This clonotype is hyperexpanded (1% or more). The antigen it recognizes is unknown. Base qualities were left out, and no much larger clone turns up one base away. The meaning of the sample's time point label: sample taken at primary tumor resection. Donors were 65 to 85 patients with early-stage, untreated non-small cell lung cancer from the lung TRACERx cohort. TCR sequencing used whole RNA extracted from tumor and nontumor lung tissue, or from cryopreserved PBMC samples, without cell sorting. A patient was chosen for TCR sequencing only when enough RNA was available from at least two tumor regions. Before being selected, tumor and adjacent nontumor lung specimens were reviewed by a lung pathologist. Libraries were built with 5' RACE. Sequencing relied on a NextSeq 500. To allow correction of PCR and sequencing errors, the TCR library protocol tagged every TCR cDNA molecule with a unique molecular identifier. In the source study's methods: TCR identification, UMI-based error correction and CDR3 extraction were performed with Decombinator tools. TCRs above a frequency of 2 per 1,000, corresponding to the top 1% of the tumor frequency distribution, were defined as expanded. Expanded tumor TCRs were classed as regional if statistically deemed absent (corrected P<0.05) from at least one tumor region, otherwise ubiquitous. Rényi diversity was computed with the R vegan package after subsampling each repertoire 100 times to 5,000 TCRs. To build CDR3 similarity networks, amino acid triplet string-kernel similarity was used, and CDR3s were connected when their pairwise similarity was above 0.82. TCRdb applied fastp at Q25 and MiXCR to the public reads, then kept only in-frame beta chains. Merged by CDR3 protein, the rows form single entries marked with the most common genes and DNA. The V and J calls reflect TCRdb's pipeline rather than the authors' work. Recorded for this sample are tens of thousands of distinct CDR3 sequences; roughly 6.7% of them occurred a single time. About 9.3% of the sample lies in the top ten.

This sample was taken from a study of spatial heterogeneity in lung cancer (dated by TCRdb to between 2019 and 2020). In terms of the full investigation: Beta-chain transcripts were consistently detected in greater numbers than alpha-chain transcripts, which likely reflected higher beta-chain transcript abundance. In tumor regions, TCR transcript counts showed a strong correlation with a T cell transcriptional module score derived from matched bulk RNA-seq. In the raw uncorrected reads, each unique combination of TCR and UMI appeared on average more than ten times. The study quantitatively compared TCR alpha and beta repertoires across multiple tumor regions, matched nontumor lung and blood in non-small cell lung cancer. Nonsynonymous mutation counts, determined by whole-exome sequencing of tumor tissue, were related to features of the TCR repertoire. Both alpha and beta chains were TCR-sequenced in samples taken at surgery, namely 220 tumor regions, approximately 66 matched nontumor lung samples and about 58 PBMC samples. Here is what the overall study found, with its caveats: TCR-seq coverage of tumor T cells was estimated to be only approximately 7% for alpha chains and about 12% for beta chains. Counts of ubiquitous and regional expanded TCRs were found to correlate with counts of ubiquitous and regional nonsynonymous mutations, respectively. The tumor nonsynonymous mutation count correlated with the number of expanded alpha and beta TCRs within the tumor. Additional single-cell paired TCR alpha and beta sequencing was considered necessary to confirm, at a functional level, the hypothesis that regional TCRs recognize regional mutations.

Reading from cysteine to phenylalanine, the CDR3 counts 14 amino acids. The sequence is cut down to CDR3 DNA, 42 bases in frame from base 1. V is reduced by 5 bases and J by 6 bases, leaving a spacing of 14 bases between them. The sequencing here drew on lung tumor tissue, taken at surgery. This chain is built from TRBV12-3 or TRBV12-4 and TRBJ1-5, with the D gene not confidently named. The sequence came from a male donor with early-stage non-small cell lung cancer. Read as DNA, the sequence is TGTGCCAGCAGTGTGCTGGGGTCGCCTCAGCCCCAGCATTTT. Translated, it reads CASSVLGSPQPQHF.